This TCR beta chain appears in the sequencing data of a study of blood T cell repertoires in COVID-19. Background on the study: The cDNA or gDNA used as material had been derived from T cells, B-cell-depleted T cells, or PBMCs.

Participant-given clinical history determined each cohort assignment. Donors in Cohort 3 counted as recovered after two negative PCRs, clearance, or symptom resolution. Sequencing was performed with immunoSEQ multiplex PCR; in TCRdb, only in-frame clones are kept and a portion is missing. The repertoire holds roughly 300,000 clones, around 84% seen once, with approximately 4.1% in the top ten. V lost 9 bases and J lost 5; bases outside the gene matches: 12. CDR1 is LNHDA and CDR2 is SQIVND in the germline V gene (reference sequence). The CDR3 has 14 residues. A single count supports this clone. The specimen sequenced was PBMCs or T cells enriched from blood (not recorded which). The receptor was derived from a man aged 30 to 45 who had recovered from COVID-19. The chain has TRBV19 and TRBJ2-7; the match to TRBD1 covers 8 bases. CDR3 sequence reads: CARISGDRIDEQYF. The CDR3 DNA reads TGTGCCAGGATAAGTGGGGACAGGATCGACGAGCAGTACTTC.